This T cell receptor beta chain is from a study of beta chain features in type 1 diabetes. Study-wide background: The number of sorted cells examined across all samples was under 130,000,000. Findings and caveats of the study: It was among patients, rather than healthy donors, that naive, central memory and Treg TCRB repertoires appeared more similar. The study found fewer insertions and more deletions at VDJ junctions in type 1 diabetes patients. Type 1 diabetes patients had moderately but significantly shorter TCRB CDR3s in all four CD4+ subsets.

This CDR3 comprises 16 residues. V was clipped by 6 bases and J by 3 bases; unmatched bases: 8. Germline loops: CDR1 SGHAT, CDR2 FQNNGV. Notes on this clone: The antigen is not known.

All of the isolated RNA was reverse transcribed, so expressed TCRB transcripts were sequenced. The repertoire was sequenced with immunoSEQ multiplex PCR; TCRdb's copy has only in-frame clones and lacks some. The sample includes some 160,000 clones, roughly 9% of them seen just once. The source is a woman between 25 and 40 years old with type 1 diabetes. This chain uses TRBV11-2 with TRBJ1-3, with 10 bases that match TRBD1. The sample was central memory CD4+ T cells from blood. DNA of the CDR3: TGTGCCAGCAGATCCCCCGGGACAGGGGATGGAAACACCATATATTTT. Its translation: CASRSPGTGDGNTIYF.